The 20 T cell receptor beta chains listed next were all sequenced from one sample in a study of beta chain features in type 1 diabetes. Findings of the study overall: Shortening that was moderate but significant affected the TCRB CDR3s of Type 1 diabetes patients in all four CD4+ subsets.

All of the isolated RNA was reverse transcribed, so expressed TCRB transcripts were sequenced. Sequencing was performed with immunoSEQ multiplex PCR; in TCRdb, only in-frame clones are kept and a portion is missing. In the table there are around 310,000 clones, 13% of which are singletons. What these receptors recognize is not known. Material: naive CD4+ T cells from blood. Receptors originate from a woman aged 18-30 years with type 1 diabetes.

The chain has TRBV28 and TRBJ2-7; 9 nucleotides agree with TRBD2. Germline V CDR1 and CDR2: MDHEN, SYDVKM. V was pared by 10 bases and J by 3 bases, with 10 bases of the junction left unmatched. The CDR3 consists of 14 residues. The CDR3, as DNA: TGTGCCACCTCGTTAGCGGGAGTCGACTACGAGCAGTACTTC. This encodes CATSLAGVDYEQYF.

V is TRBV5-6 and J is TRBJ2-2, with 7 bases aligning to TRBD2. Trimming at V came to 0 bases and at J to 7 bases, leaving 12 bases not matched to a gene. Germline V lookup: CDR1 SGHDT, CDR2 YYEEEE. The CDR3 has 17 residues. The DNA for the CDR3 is TGTGCCAGCAGCTTGGACCGGCAGCCAGGGAGGGTCGGGGAGCTGTTTTTT. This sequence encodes CASSLDRQPGRVGELFF.

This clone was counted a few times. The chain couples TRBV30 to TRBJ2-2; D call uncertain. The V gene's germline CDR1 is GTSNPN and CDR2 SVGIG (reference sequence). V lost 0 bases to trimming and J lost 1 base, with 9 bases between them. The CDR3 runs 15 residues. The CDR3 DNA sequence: TGTGCCTGGAGTGTAGATAGCCAGAACACCGGGGAGCTGTTTTTT. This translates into CAWSVDSQNTGELFF.

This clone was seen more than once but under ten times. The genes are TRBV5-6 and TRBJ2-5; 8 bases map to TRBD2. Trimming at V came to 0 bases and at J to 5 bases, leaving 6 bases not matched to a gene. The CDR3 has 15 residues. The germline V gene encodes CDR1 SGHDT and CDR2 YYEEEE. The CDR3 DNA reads TGTGCCAGCAGCTTGGCGGCGGGAGGTGTCGAGACCCAGTACTTC. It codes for CASSLAAGGVETQYF.

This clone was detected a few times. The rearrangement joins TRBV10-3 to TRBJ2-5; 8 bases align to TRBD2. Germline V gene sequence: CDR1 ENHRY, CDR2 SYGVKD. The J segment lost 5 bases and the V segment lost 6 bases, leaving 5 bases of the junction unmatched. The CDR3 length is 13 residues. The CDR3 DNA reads TGTGCCATCAGGACCCCGGGAGGGGAGACCCAGTACTTC. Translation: CAIRTPGGETQYF.

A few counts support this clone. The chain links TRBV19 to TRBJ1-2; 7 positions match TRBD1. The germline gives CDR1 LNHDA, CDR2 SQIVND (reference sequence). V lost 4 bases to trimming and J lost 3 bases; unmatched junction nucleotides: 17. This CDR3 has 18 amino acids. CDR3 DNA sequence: TGTGCCAGTAGTACCCTTTGGACAGGTGCACGATCGTACTATGGCTACACCTTC. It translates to CASSTLWTGARSYYGYTF.

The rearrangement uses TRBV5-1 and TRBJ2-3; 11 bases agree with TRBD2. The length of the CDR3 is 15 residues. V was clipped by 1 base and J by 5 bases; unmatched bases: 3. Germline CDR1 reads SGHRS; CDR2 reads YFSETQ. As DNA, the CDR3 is TGCGCCAGCAGCTTGACTAGCGGGAGTCTAGATACGCAGTATTTT. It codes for CASSLTSGSLDTQYF.

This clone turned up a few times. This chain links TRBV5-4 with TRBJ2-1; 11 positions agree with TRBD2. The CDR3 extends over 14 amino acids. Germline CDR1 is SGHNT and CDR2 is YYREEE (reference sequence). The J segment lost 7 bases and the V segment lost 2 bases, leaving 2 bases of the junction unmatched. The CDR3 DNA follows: TGTGCCAGCAGCTTAAGGACTAGCGGGAATGAGCAGTTCTTC. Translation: CASSLRTSGNEQFF.

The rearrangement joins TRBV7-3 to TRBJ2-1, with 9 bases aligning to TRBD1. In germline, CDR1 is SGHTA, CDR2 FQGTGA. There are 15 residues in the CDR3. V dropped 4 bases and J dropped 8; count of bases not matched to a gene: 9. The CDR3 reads CASSSLGGTGYEQFF. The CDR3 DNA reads TGTGCCAGCAGCTCGCTGGGGGGGACAGGGTATGAGCAGTTCTTC.

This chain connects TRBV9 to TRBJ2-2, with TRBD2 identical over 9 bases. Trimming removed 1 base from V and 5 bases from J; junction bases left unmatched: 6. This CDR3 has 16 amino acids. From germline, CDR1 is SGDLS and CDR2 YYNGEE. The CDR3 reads CASSVSSGIRTGELFF. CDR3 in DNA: TGTGCCAGCAGCGTATCTAGCGGGATTAGGACCGGGGAGCTGTTTTTT.

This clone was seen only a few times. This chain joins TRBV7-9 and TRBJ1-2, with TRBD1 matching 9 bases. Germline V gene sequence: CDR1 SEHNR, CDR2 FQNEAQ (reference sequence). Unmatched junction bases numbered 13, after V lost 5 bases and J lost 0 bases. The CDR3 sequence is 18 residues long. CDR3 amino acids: CASSQPRDREQANYGYTF. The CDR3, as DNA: TGTGCCAGCAGCCAACCCCGGGACAGGGAACAAGCTAACTATGGCTACACCTTC.

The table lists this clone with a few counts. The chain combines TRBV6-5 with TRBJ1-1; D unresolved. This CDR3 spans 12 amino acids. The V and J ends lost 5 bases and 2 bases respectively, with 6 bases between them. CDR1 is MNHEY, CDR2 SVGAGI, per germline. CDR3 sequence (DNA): TGTGCCAGCAGTCGACATAACACTGAAGCTTTCTTT. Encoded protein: CASSRHNTEAFF.

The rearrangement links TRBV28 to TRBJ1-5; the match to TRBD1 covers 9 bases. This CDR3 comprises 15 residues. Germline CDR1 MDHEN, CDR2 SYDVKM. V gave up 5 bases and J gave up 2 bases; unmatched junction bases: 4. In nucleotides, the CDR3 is TGTGCCAGCAGTCGGACAGGGGCACGCAATCAGCCCCAGCATTTT. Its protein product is CASSRTGARNQPQHF.

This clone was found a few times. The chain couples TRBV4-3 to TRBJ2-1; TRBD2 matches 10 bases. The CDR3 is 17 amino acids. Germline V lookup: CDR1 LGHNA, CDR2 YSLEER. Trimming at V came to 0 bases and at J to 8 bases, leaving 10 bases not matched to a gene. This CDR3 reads CASSQDQGSSGRYEQFF. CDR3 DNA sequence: TGCGCCAGCAGCCAAGATCAGGGGTCTAGCGGGAGATATGAGCAGTTCTTC.

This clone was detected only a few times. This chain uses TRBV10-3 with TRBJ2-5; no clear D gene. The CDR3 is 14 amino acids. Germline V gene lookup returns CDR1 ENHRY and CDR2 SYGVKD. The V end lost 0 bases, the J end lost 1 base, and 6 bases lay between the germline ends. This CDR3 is CAISESRVQETQYF. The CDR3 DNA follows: TGTGCCATCAGTGAGTCTCGTGTCCAAGAGACCCAGTACTTC.

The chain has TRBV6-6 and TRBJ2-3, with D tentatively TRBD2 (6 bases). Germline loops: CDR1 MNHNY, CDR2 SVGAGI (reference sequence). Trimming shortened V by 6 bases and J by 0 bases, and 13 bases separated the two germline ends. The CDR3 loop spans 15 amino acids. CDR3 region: CASSRSGSSTDTQYF. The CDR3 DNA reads TGTGCCAGCAGCCGTAGCGGATCTAGCACAGATACGCAGTATTTT.

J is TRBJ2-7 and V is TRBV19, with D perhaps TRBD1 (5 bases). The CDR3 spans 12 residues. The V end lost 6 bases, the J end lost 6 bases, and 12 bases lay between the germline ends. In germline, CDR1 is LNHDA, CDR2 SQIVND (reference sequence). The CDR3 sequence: CASRGRAGEQYV. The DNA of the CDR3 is TGTGCCAGTAGGGGCAGGGCTGGCGAGCAGTACGTC.

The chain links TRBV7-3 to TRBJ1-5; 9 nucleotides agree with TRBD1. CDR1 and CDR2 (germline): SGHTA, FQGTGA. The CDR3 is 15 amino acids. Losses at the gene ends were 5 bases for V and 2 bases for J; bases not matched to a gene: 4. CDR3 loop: CASSLDRGGNQPQHF. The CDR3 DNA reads TGTGCCAGCAGCCTGGACAGGGGAGGCAATCAGCCCCAGCATTTT.

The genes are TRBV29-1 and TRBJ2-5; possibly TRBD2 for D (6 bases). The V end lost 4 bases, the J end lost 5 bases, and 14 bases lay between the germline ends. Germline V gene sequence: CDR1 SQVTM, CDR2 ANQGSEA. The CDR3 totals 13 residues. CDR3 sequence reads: CSVGRGKEETQYF. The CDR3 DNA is TGCAGCGTTGGACGGGGGAAGGAGGAGACCCAGTACTTC.

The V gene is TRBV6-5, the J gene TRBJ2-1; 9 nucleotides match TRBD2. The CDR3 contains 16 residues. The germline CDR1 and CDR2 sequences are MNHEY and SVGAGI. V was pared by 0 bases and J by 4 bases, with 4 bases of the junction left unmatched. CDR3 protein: CASSYSRLAEYNEQFF. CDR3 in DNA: TGTGCCAGCAGTTACTCGAGACTAGCGGAGTACAATGAGCAGTTCTTC.